This TCR beta chain was captured in a study of T cells in Graves' hyperthyroidism and ophthalmopathy. As for the study in general: The initial diagnosis was the point when peripheral blood was collected, ahead of any treatment.

The CDR3 has 15 residues. J was trimmed by 0 bases and V by 4 bases; bases with no gene match: 3. Germline V lookup: CDR1 MNHNS, CDR2 SASEGT. Amplification of TCR beta CDR3 regions used RNA as the template. Carried out on the TCR CDR3, a first-round RT-PCR used the HTBI primer set. TCRdb analysed the multiplex PCR reads with MiXCR anew, one entry per CDR3 protein. The data contain 650,000 to 700,000 distinct CDR3 sequences, approximately 15% of them singletons. Study-wide points: For ophthalmopathy, model prediction preceded onset by a median about 6 months.

Uncontrolled infection, other autoimmune disease, pregnancy or lactation excluded patients. PBMCs came from 10 ml fresh peripheral blood. This clonotype occurred many times. Its antigen remains unidentified. The chain links TRBV6-1 to TRBJ2-1; 7 nucleotides agree with TRBD1. This TCR was sampled from a man aged 50 to 59 with Graves' hyperthyroidism. The source material was blood. CDR3 loop: CASSAGGFSYNEQFF. The CDR3 bases are TGTGCCAGCAGTGCAGGGGGTTTCTCCTACAATGAGCAGTTCTTC.